Presented here are 2 T cell receptor beta chains from one specimen sequenced in a study of blood T cell repertoires in COVID-19. Measured with immunoSEQ multiplex PCR; TCRdb has only the in-frame clones, and not every one. Of around 290,000 clones listed, 91% are singletons. Sequenced sample: peripheral blood. The receptors were sampled from a woman aged 25 to 39 with COVID-19, enrolled during active disease.

This chain connects TRBV19 to TRBJ1-5; D perhaps matches TRBD1 (5 bases). In germline, CDR1 is LNHDA, CDR2 SQIVND (reference sequence). This CDR3 is built from 16 residues. Trimming left V 3 bases short and J 2 bases short, with 14 bases between. For the CDR3, the DNA is TGTGCCAGTAGTATCGGGGGGGATGGCGGCAATCAGCCCCAGCATTTT. Translating it yields CASSIGGDGGNQPQHF.

The chain combines TRBV3-1 (or the pseudogene TRBV3-2) with TRBJ1-3, with D possibly being TRBD1 (6 bases). CDR3 length: 14 amino acids. V lost 4 bases and J lost 6, with 13 bases in between. Germline-derived CDR1 and CDR2 are LGHDT and YNNKEL (reference sequence). DNA of the CDR3: TGTGCCAGCAGCCGCGGACAGATTGCAAACACCATATATTTT. Its translation is CASSRGQIANTIYF.